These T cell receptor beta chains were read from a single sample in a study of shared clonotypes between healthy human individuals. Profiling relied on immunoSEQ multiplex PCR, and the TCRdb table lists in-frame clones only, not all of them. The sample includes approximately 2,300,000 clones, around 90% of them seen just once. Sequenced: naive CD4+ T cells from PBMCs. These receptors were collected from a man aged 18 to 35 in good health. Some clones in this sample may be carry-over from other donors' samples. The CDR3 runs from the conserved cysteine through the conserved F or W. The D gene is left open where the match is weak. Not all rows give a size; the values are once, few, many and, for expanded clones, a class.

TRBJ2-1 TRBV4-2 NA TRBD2 TGTGCCAGCAGCCAAGATCGGGCTAGCGGTGCGGAGCAGTTCTTC CASSQDRASGAEQFF
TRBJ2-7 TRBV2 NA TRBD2 TGTGCCAGCAGTGAAAGAACGGCTAGCGGGAGCAACTACGAGCAGTACTTC CASSERTASGSNYEQYF
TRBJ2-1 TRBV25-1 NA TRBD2 TGTGCCAGCAGTGGGTTAGCGGGAGCCTCCTACAATGAGCAGTTCTTC CASSGLAGASYNEQFF
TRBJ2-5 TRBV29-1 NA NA TGCAGCGCGCAGGTTTACCAAGAGACCCAGTACTTC CSAQVYQETQYF
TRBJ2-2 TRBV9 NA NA TGTGCCAGCAGCGTAGCTTTTAGGGCAGGGGTAAACACCGGGGAGCTGTTTTTT CASSVAFRAGVNTGELFF
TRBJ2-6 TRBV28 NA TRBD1 TGTGCCAGCAGTCCAGACAGGGGGCGTGGGGCCAACGTCCTGACTTTC CASSPDRGRGANVLTF
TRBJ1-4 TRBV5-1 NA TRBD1 TGCGCCAGCAGCAGCGGGACAGCTAATGAAAAACTGTTTTTT CASSSGTANEKLFF
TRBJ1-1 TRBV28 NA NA TGTGCCAGCAACTCGGCGGGGTTGCAGGACACTGAAGCTTTCTTT CASNSAGLQDTEAFF
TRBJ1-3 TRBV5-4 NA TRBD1 TGTGCCAGCAGCTTTACCGGGACAGGGGGGGCAAACACCATATATTTT CASSFTGTGGANTIYF
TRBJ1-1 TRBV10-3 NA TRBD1 TGTGCCATCAGTGAGTCCCGACAGGGGAACACTGAAGCTTTCTTT CAISESRQGNTEAFF
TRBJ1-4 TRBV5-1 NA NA TGCGCCAGCAGCTTGATGGGTCTAACTAATGAAAAACTGTTTTTT CASSLMGLTNEKLFF
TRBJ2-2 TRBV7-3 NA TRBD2 TGTGCCAGCAGCTTAGGAGTAGCGGGGGACACCGGGGAGCTGTTTTTT CASSLGVAGDTGELFF
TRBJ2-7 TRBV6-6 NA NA TGTGCCAGCAGTTACTCACCGGGGACCTGGGAGCAGTACTTC CASSYSPGTWEQYF
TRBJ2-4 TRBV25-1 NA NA TGTGCCAGCACCCAGACTACAGCAACCAAAAACATTCAGTACTTC CASTQTTATKNIQYF
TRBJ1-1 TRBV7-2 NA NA TGTGCCAGCAGCTTGTTGGGAATGGCCAGAATCGGGCAAACTGAAGCTTTCTTT CASSLLGMARIGQTEAFF
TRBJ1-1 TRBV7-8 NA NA TGTGCCAGCAGCTTACTGGGGTCGGGCACTGAAGCTTTCTTT CASSLLGSGTEAFF
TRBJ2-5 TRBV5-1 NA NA TGCGCCAGCAGCTGGGGGCAAGAGACCCAGTACTTC CASSWGQETQYF
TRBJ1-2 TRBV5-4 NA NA TGTGCCAGCAGCTCGATCTACGGACGGGGCAGCTATGGCTACACCTTC CASSSIYGRGSYGYTF
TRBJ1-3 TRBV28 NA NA TGTGCCAGCAGTTTGTCTAGTGGATCTGGAAACACCATATATTTT CASSLSSGSGNTIYF
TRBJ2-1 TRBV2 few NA TGTGCCAGCAGCCTCTACAATGAGCAGTTCTTC CASSLYNEQFF
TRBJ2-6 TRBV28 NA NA TGTGCCAGCAGTTTAGCGAGAGCTGGGGCCAACGTCCTGACTTTC CASSLARAGANVLTF
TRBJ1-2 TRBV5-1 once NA TGCGCCAGCAGCTTGGAGTCTCCAATGCGTGGCTACACCTTC CASSLESPMRGYTF
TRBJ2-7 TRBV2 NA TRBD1 TGTGCCACCAAATCGACAGGGGCGTACGAGCAGTACTTC CATKSTGAYEQYF
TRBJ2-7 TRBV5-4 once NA TGTGCCAGCACAGCGTGGGGGAGTAGATACGAGCAGTACTTC CASTAWGSRYEQYF
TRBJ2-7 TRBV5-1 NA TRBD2 TGCGCCAGCAGCTCTCTAGCGGGCTTAGGTGGCGAGCAGTACTTC CASSSLAGLGGEQYF
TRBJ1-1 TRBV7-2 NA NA TGTGCCAGCAGCTTAGCATGGACAGACCTCACTGAAGCTTTCTTT CASSLAWTDLTEAFF
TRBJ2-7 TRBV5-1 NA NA TGCGCCAGCAGCTTGGCTTCAGGGAGCTCCTACGAGCAGTACTTC CASSLASGSSYEQYF
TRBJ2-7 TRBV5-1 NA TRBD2 TGCGCCAGCAGCCCCCCCCTGTCTCGCCGGACTAGCGAGGGGGGCTACGAGCAGTACTTC CASSPPLSRRTSEGGYEQYF